Listed below are T cell receptor beta chains from one sample, sequenced in a study of cytomegalovirus exposure and HLA in healthy donors. Profiling relied on immunoSEQ multiplex PCR, and the TCRdb table lists in-frame clones only, not all of them. The sample contains some 83,000 clones, roughly 94% of which appear only once. The sample comprised PBMCs. Source of these receptors: a woman under 30 in good health and CMV-seropositive. CDR3s include the opening cysteine and the closing phenylalanine or tryptophan. The D gene is left open where the match is weak. A row's size may be missing; if present it is once, few, many or a size class.

v_gene	j_gene	d_gene	abundance	CDR3aa	CDR3nt
TRBV5-8	TRBJ1-1	-	once	CASSLARGKGEAFF	TGTGCCAGCAGCTTGGCCAGGGGAAAGGGTGAAGCTTTCTTT
TRBV5-1	TRBJ1-5	-	-	CASSLSGDGQPQHF	TGCGCCAGCAGCTTATCGGGGGATGGCCAGCCCCAGCATTTT
TRBV19	TRBJ2-3	TRBD1	-	CASSINPKDRKSTDTQYF	TGTGCCAGTAGTATAAACCCCAAGGACAGGAAAAGCACAGATACGCAGTATTTT
TRBV5-8	TRBJ1-5	-	-	CASSPGRSQPQHF	TGTGCCAGCAGCCCAGGTCGCAGCCAGCCCCAGCATTTT
TRBV7-9	TRBJ1-2	-	-	CASSARTEGYGYTF	TGTGCCAGCAGCGCCCGGACAGAAGGGTATGGCTACACCTTC
TRBV4-2	TRBJ2-1	TRBD2	-	CASSQGTSGGRISYNEQFF	TGTGCCAGCAGCCAAGGGACTAGCGGGGGCCGTATCTCCTACAATGAGCAGTTCTTC
TRBV5-1	TRBJ2-2	TRBD2	-	CASRPGTSGNTGELFF	TGCGCCAGCCGCCCTGGGACTAGCGGGAACACCGGGGAGCTGTTTTTT
TRBV2	TRBJ1-2	TRBD1	-	CASSANRDRGDHYGYTF	TGTGCCAGCAGTGCTAACCGGGACAGGGGAGATCACTATGGCTACACCTTC
TRBV7-2	TRBJ2-3	TRBD2	-	CASSPGLAANGNTQYF	TGTGCCAGCAGCCCGGGACTAGCGGCGAATGGGAATACGCAGTATTTT
TRBV6-5	TRBJ2-1	TRBD2	-	CASSSSGGPGNEQFF	TGTGCCAGCAGTTCGAGCGGGGGGCCTGGAAATGAGCAGTTCTTC
TRBV29-1	TRBJ1-1	TRBD1	-	CSVPDRGLAGAFF	TGCAGCGTCCCTGACAGGGGGCTAGCTGGAGCTTTCTTT
TRBV6-5	TRBJ2-5	-	once	CASSWGGAETQYF	TGTGCCAGCAGTTGGGGGGGCGCAGAGACCCAGTACTTC
TRBV7-2	TRBJ2-1	-	-	CASTLRFLVTNSYNEQFF	TGTGCCAGCACCTTACGTTTCCTCGTCACTAACTCCTACAATGAGCAGTTCTTC
TRBV11-2	TRBJ2-7	TRBD2	-	CASSLSSGGPSYEQYF	TGTGCCAGCAGCTTATCTAGCGGGGGGCCCTCCTACGAGCAGTACTTC
TRBV6-1	TRBJ1-2	-	once	CASSSRNYGYTF	TGTGCCAGCAGTTCCAGGAACTATGGCTACACCTTC
TRBV7-8	TRBJ2-2	TRBD2	-	CASSDRLAGVTTGELFF	TGTGCCAGCAGCGACCGACTAGCGGGAGTCACCACCGGGGAGCTGTTTTTT
TRBV19	TRBJ1-1	TRBD1	few	CASRRQGAETEAFF	TGTGCCAGTAGGAGGCAGGGGGCTGAAACTGAAGCTTTCTTT
TRBV11-2	TRBJ2-7	-	-	CASSSFDVRDEQYF	TGTGCCAGCAGCTCTTTCGATGTGCGGGACGAGCAGTACTTC
TRBV27	TRBJ2-7	-	-	CASSRVPASTYEQYF	TGTGCCAGCAGCCGTGTACCAGCGAGCACCTACGAGCAGTACTTC
TRBV5-4	TRBJ1-2	-	-	CASSFQGLEYGYTF	TGTGCCAGCAGCTTCCAGGGGTTGGAGTATGGCTACACCTTC
TRBV7-6	TRBJ1-6	-	once	CASSLGPGSYNSPLHF	TGTGCCAGCAGCTTAGGTCCAGGCTCCTATAATTCACCCCTCCACTTT
TRBV5-8	TRBJ1-2	TRBD1	-	CASSLAQTPDRGFYGYTF	TGTGCCAGCAGCTTGGCCCAAACCCCTGACAGGGGATTCTATGGCTACACCTTC
TRBV6-1	TRBJ1-1	TRBD1	-	CASSADRGDEAFF	TGTGCCAGCAGTGCTGACAGGGGGGATGAAGCTTTCTTT
TRBV7-2	TRBJ1-1	-	-	CASSLGGTAEAFF	TGTGCCAGCAGCTTAGGTGGTACAGCTGAAGCTTTCTTT
TRBV7-9	TRBJ1-2	-	once	CASSLRDYYGYTF	TGTGCCAGCAGCTTAAGGGACTACTATGGCTACACCTTC
TRBV27	TRBJ1-5	-	-	CASSLVTINQPQHF	TGTGCCAGCAGCCTCGTCACAATTAATCAGCCCCAGCATTTT